The 18 T cell receptor beta chains reported below all come from one sample, sequenced in a study of Graves' ophthalmopathy and Graves' hyperthyroidism. From RNA, the CDR3 regions of TCR beta chains were amplified and sequenced. An initial RT-PCR round employing HTBI primers preceded a second-round multiplex PCR. In TCRdb, the multiplex PCR reads were re-called with MiXCR into one record per CDR3 protein. The table has almost 750,000 distinct CDR3 sequences, about 44% seen once. The specimen was peripheral blood. These receptor sequences come from an adult man with Graves' ophthalmopathy.

The table lists this clonotype with many counts. The V call is TRBV6-6, the J call TRBJ2-5, with 7 bases lining up with TRBD1. V was clipped by 7 bases and J by 4 bases; unmatched bases: 6. Germline lookup yields CDR1 MNHNY and CDR2 SVGAGI (reference sequence). The CDR3 totals 13 residues. In DNA form, the CDR3 reads TGTGCCAGCACCGACAGGGTGCCAGAGACCCAGTACTTC. Its translation is CASTDRVPETQYF.

The J gene is TRBJ2-6, the V gene TRBV6-1; D is ambiguous. V shed 6 bases and J shed 2 bases, with 11 bases lying between them. Germline CDR1 MNHNS, CDR2 SASEGT. This CDR3 comprises 15 residues. CDR3 in DNA: TGTGCCAGCAGGGCCCTCGGGCCTGGGGCCAACGTCCTGACTTTC. It specifies CASRALGPGANVLTF.

In this sample, this clonotype turned up a few times. The genes are TRBV9 and TRBJ2-5, with D uncertain. V was trimmed by 3 bases and J by 5 bases, leaving 14 bases between them. Germline V gene data show CDR1 as SGDLS and CDR2 as YYNGEE. This CDR3 spans 14 amino acids. As DNA, the CDR3 is TGTGCCAGCAGCGCGTCCGGGCTCGTGGAGACCCAGTACTTC. Its protein is CASSASGLVETQYF.

This clonotype was seen a handful of times. The chain recombines TRBV12-3 or TRBV12-4 with TRBJ1-1; TRBD1 matches at 7 bases. V gave up 8 bases and J gave up 1 base; unmatched junction bases: 7. The CDR3 consists of 14 residues. The CDR3 reads CASAVQGGNTEAFF. DNA for the CDR3: TGTGCCAGCGCGGTCCAGGGGGGGAACACTGAAGCTTTCTTT.

This clonotype was seen a few times. The V call is TRBV20-1, the J call TRBJ1-5; 8 bases are shared with TRBD1. CDR3 length: 13 residues. V shed 4 bases and J 5 bases; nucleotides not matched to a gene: 4. Germline assignment: CDR1 DFQATT and CDR2 SNEGSKA (reference sequence). The CDR3 DNA reads as TGCAGTGCTACTGGACAGGGCTATCAGCCCCAGCATTTT. It yields the protein CSATGQGYQPQHF.

The rearrangement links TRBV7-9 to TRBJ2-7; TRBD2 aligns across 8 bases. The CDR3 extends over 14 amino acids. V shed 4 bases, J shed 3 bases, and the junction held 5 bases outside the gene matches. Germline assignment: CDR1 SEHNR and CDR2 FQNEAQ (reference sequence). This CDR3 reads CASSSAGGFYEQYF. The CDR3, as DNA: TGTGCCAGCAGCTCGGCGGGGGGCTTCTACGAGCAGTACTTC.

For the CDR3, the DNA is TGTGCCAGCACCAGGAGGGCCGGAGGCTATGGCTACACCTTC. It specifies CASTRRAGGYGYTF. The chain combines TRBV5-5 with TRBJ1-2; no firm D call. The CDR3 has 14 residues. V was pared by 6 bases and J by 4 bases, with 16 bases between. The germline CDR1 and CDR2 sequences are SGHKS and YYEKEE (reference sequence).

V usage is TRBV7-9 and J usage is TRBJ1-2; 8 bases are a match to TRBD1. The CDR3 length is 14 residues. V lost 5 bases, J lost 2 bases, and 4 bases stayed unmatched. CDR1 is SEHNR, CDR2 FQNEAQ, per germline (reference sequence). CDR3 bases: TGTGCCAGCAGCCAACAGGGGGTCAACTATGGCTACACCTTC. Translated, it gives CASSQQGVNYGYTF.

This clonotype was detected a few times. The chain recombines TRBV2 with TRBJ2-7; maybe TRBD2 (5 bases). Per germline, CDR1 SNHLY and CDR2 FYNNEI. The V gene lost 7 bases and the J gene lost 5 bases, with 21 bases spanning the gap. The CDR3 contains 15 residues. The CDR3 reads CASTAVSGSGDEQYF. CDR3 nucleotides: TGTGCCAGCACCGCGGTTTCGGGGTCCGGGGACGAGCAGTACTTC.

Comments on this clonotype: Compared with germline, one end of the junction differs, possibly owing to a read error. The V gene is TRBV2, the J gene TRBJ2-5; D gene unclear. Per the germline V gene, CDR1 is SNHLY and CDR2 is FYNNEI. CDR3 length equals 14 residues. CDR3 in amino acids: CTSRDRLDRETQYF. DNA of the CDR3: TGTACCAGCAGAGATCGCCTCGATAGGGAGACCCAGTACTTC.

This clonotype occurred a few times. This chain uses TRBV10-3 with TRBJ2-7; 7 bases are a match to TRBD1. The V gene's germline CDR1 is ENHRY and CDR2 SYGVKD. The trim removed 10 bases at V and 10 bases at J, leaving 16 bases unmatched. This CDR3 is built from 13 residues. The CDR3 nucleotides are TGTGCCAGCACCCAACGAGAAAGGGGGCGACAGTACTTC. Its translation: CASTQRERGRQYF.

This clonotype was picked up many times. The genes are TRBV2 and TRBJ1-3; no firm D call. The CDR3 has 13 residues. The V gene lost 2 bases and the J gene lost 2 bases, with 4 bases spanning the gap. Germline V lookup: CDR1 SNHLY, CDR2 FYNNEI. The CDR3: CASSETPGNTIYF. The CDR3 nucleotides are TGTGCCAGCAGTGAAACTCCTGGAAACACCATATATTTT.

This chain connects TRBV7-8 to TRBJ1-5, with 8 bases fitting TRBD1. CDR1 and CDR2 (germline): SGHVS, FQNEAQ. This CDR3 contains 17 residues. After removal of 1 base from V and 5 bases from J, the junction contained 10 bases not matched to a gene. CDR3 in amino acids: CASSLGRRTGSHQPQHF. DNA of the CDR3: TGTGCCAGCAGCTTAGGGAGGAGGACAGGGAGTCATCAGCCCCAGCATTTT. Drawing the rest from reference TRBV7-8 and TRBJ1-5, the complete variable domain is GAGVSQSPRYKVAKRGQDVALRCDPISGHVSLFWYQQALGQGPEFLTYFQNEAQLDKSGLPSDRFFAERPEGSVSTLKIQRTQQEDSAVYLCASSLGRRTGSHQPQHFGDGTRLSIL.

This clonotype has a handful of counts. The V gene is TRBV6-6, the J gene TRBJ1-1; 10 nucleotides align to TRBD1. Germline V gives CDR1 MNHNY, CDR2 SVGAGI (reference sequence). V lost 5 bases to trimming and J lost 10 bases; unmatched junction nucleotides: 4. This CDR3 is built from 12 residues. The CDR3 loop is CASSTWDRGAFF. CDR3 coding DNA: TGTGCCAGCAGTACCTGGGACAGGGGAGCTTTCTTT.

This clonotype was counted a single time. The chain joins TRBV7-9 to TRBJ2-6; the D is unclear. The germline V gene has CDR1 SEHNR and CDR2 FQNEAQ (reference sequence). V lost 10 bases to trimming and J lost 0 bases, with 10 bases between them. The CDR3 covers 14 residues. CDR3 protein: CATARYSGANVLTF. The CDR3 region has the DNA TGTGCCACCGCGAGGTACTCTGGGGCCAACGTCCTGACTTTC. Full variable domain (remainder filled in from reference TRBV7-9 and TRBJ2-6): DTGVSQNPRHKITKRGQNVTFRCDPISEHNRLYWYRQTLGQGPEFLTYFQNEAQLEKSRLLSDRFSAERPKGSFSTLEIQRTEQGDSAMYLCATARYSGANVLTFGAGSRLTVL.

The J gene is TRBJ2-5, the V gene TRBV20-1; D is possibly TRBD1 (7 bases). Germline values: CDR1 DFQATT, CDR2 SNEGSKA (reference sequence). V dropped 1 base and J dropped 5 bases, with 20 bases sitting between them. The CDR3 spans 16 residues. The CDR3 protein is CSARGTAGGSYETQYF. CDR3 nucleotides: TGCAGTGCTAGAGGGACGGCAGGGGGGTCCTACGAGACCCAGTACTTC.

The chain employs TRBV24-1 and TRBJ1-5; TRBD1 is a possible D gene (5 bases). The CDR3 is 14 amino acids. Germline V gene sequence: CDR1 KGHDR, CDR2 SFDVKD. Trimming shortened V by 6 bases and J by 11 bases, and 19 bases separated the two germline ends. This chain's CDR3 is CATSLGGTSETQHF. The CDR3 nucleotides are TGTGCCACCAGTTTGGGTGGGACCTCAGAGACCCAGCATTTT.

This clonotype showed up just a few times. This sequence joins TRBV2 and TRBJ1-4, with a weak D call TRBD1 (6 bases). Trimming shortened V by 8 bases and J by 7 bases, and 17 bases separated the two germline ends. The CDR3 has 14 amino acids. Per the germline V gene, CDR1 is SNHLY and CDR2 is FYNNEI. CDR3 region: CASGEGGTAEKLFF. The CDR3 nucleotides read TGTGCCAGCGGAGAAGGGGGTACAGCTGAAAAACTGTTTTTT.